This paragraph covers one T cell receptor beta chain sequence. Original analysis: Scientists estimated how many nucleated cells there were by amplifying reference gene primers. Libraries were prepared by immunoSEQ multiplex PCR; TCRdb keeps only in-frame clonotypes and omits some of them. That table furnishes V, J and clone size, whereas the DNA furnished D and trimming. The sample carries around 400,000 clones, just over 90% recorded once. This CDR3 has 16 amino acids. The germline V gene encodes CDR1 SGHVS and CDR2 FQNEAQ. Trimming pared 4 bases from V and 3 bases from J, leaving 19 bases between. The study drew participants aged 18 to 89 years from under 30 US areas. This sample was taken from a study of blood T cell repertoires in COVID-19. Across the study: Spain, Italy and the United States supplied samples that represented acute and convalescent COVID-19. The analysed material was cDNA or gDNA that came from T cells, B-cell-depleted T cells, or PBMCs.

The TCR was taken from a woman in her 40s who had been exposed to COVID-19. The material sequenced was PBMCs or T cells enriched from blood (not recorded which). V and J are TRBV7-8 and TRBJ2-7; maybe TRBD2 (5 bases). The CDR3 DNA is TGTGCCAGCAGCTACGGACTCCTTGCCACCCTCTACGAGCAGTACTTC. Amino acids: CASSYGLLATLYEQYF.